The 24 T cell receptor beta chains reported below all come from one sample, sequenced in a study of low-dose radiotherapy and immunotherapy resistance in tumors. Priming of first-strand cDNA relied on TRAV- and TRBV-specific primers (covering alpha and beta chains). A 20-cycle PCR with a constant-region primer and V-primer adapter amplified TCRs. TCRdb re-called the reads through MiXCR, storing one row per CDR3 protein. The data contain tens of thousands of distinct CDR3 sequences, 15% to 20% of them singletons. Time point of the sample: before trial treatment. The sample here was PBMCs, taken before treatment. The receptors shown here come from a male donor with prostate cancer.

This clonotype occurred many times. The genes are TRBV11-3 and TRBJ2-1; D call uncertain. Trimming took off 3 bases at V and 9 bases at J, with 12 bases between the two ends. The germline V gene has CDR1 SGHNT and CDR2 YENEEA. This CDR3 spans 13 amino acids. This CDR3 reads CASSLGGVGEQFF. In DNA form, the CDR3 reads TGTGCCAGCAGCTTGGGTGGGGTAGGTGAGCAGTTCTTC.

This clonotype occurred many times. This sequence joins TRBV30 and TRBJ1-1; D is unclear. The V and J ends lost 2 bases and 6 bases respectively, with 16 bases between them. The CDR3 contains 14 residues. Germline assignment: CDR1 GTSNPN and CDR2 SVGIG (reference sequence). The CDR3, as DNA: TGTGCCTGGAGTATGGGTGGATCTGCTTCTGAAGCTTTCTTT. It specifies CAWSMGGSASEAFF.

Ten or more counts support this clonotype. V and J are TRBV12-3 or TRBV12-4 and TRBJ2-5; weak D call: TRBD2 (5 bases). The CDR3 has 12 amino acids. The V gene lost 7 bases and the J gene lost 5 bases, with 11 bases spanning the gap. CDR3 amino acids: CASIGVGETQYF. CDR3 DNA sequence: TGTGCCAGCATCGGGGTGGGGGAGACCCAGTACTTC.

V and J are TRBV29-1 and TRBJ1-3; possible D gene TRBD1, 6 bases. Germline V gene lookup returns CDR1 SQVTM and CDR2 ANQGSEA. Between the trimmed V and J ends, which lost 4 bases and 4 bases, there was a span of 14 bases. CDR3 length equals 14 residues. As DNA, the CDR3 is TGCAGCGTTGTCAGGACAGAGCTAGGAAACACCATATATTTT. Its translation is CSVVRTELGNTIYF.

This clonotype has ten or more counts. The chain employs TRBV7-2 and TRBJ2-7; tentatively, D is TRBD1 (5 bases). This CDR3 spans 14 amino acids. Germline lookup yields CDR1 SGHTA and CDR2 FQGNSA. V lost 5 bases and J 5 bases, leaving 16 bases between the germline ends. Written as DNA, the CDR3 is TGTGCCAGCAGCCCAGAAACAGGACCCGACGAGCAGTACTTC. Its protein product is CASSPETGPDEQYF.

This clonotype occurred many times. The chain links TRBV7-9 to TRBJ2-1; 12 bases agree with TRBD2. This CDR3 comprises 15 residues. V was clipped by 9 bases and J by 4 bases; unmatched bases: 7. Germline values: CDR1 SEHNR, CDR2 FQNEAQ (reference sequence). CDR3 amino acids: CASAPSGGVYNEQFF. CDR3 DNA sequence: TGTGCCAGTGCGCCTAGCGGGGGGGTATACAATGAGCAGTTCTTC. The variable domain in full, with the rest retrieved from reference TRBV7-9 and TRBJ2-1, is DTGVSQNPRHKITKRGQNVTFRCDPISEHNRLYWYRQTLGQGPEFLTYFQNEAQLEKSRLLSDRFSAERPKGSFSTLEIQRTEQGDSAMYLCASAPSGGVYNEQFFGPGTRLTVL.

This clonotype was seen many times. The chain combines TRBV7-9 with TRBJ2-5, with D tentatively TRBD1 (6 bases). The CDR3 totals 14 residues. With 4 bases removed from V and 9 bases from J, the gap between germline ends came to 18 bases. Germline lookup yields CDR1 SEHNR and CDR2 FQNEAQ (reference sequence). For the CDR3, the DNA is TGTGCCAGCAGCTCCCCCGGACAGTTCAAGGCCCAGTACTTC. It codes for CASSSPGQFKAQYF.

The chain carries TRBV5-4 and TRBJ1-4, with 7 positions matching TRBD1. With 0 bases clipped from V and 5 bases from J, the junction kept 4 bases outside the gene matches. Germline loops: CDR1 SGHNT, CDR2 YYREEE (reference sequence). The CDR3 runs 15 residues. The DNA for the CDR3 is TGTGCCAGCAGCTTGGCGGGGACAGCAAATGAAAAACTGTTTTTT. It codes for CASSLAGTANEKLFF.

The sample holds many counts of this clonotype. The chain has TRBV5-1 and TRBJ2-3; D is possibly TRBD2 (6 bases). CDR3 size: 13 residues. CDR1 and CDR2 (germline): SGHRS, YFSETQ. Trimming took 4 bases from V and 4 from J, leaving 10 bases between them. DNA of the CDR3: TGCGCCAGCAGCCCGACGGGGGCAGATACGCAGTATTTT. This codes for CASSPTGADTQYF.

This clonotype showed up many times. The chain couples TRBV5-6 to TRBJ1-5; TRBD1 matches 8 bases. There are 16 residues in the CDR3. Germline CDR1 SGHDT, CDR2 YYEEEE. After removal of 3 bases from V and 4 bases from J, the junction contained 9 bases not matched to a gene. The chain's CDR3 is CASSSTGQGENQPQHF. CDR3 bases: TGTGCCAGCAGCTCCACCGGACAGGGCGAGAATCAGCCCCAGCATTTT.

There are many counts of this clonotype. The rearrangement uses TRBV5-1 and TRBJ2-1; D perhaps matches TRBD1 (6 bases). V was trimmed by 4 bases and J by 4 bases, leaving 18 bases between them. There are 16 residues in the CDR3. The germline CDR1 and CDR2 sequences are SGHRS and YFSETQ. The CDR3 DNA follows: TGCGCCAGCAGCGCCGATCCAAGACAGGTATACAATGAGCAGTTCTTC. Protein product: CASSADPRQVYNEQFF.

The sample holds many counts of this clonotype. The chain is built from TRBV11-2 and TRBJ2-1; no reliable D call. V gave up 1 base and J gave up 7 bases, with 5 bases separating them. CDR3 length: 12 residues. Germline CDR1 and CDR2: SGHAT and FQNNGV. This chain's CDR3 is CASSLGPNEQFF. The CDR3 DNA sequence: TGTGCCAGCAGCTTAGGGCCGAATGAGCAGTTCTTC.

This clonotype was detected ten times or more. This chain joins TRBV10-3 and TRBJ2-3; D perhaps matches TRBD2 (6 bases). The germline V gene has CDR1 ENHRY and CDR2 SYGVKD. Between the trimmed V and J ends, which lost 0 bases and 4 bases, there was a span of 14 bases. The CDR3 totals 16 residues. The CDR3 DNA sequence: TGTGCCATCAGTGAGTCGGGTGGGATAGCGGCAGATACGCAGTATTTT. Its translation: CAISESGGIAADTQYF.

This clonotype was detected ten times or more. The chain is built from TRBV19 and TRBJ1-4; no clear D. The CDR3 is 16 residues long. Germline CDR1 reads LNHDA; CDR2 reads SQIVND (reference sequence). Trimming pared 3 bases from V and 4 bases from J, leaving 15 bases between. The CDR3 DNA reads as TGTGCCAGTAGTATGCGGGATCCGACCGTTAATGAAAAACTGTTTTTT. Amino acids: CASSMRDPTVNEKLFF. Full variable domain (missing parts from reference TRBV19 and TRBJ1-4): DGGITQSPKYLFRKEGQNVTLSCEQNLNHDAMYWYRQDPGQGLRLIYYSQIVNDFQKGDIAEGYSVSREKKESFPLTVTSAQKNPTAFYLCASSMRDPTVNEKLFFGSGTQLSVL.

This clonotype was seen many times. The genes are TRBV5-1 and TRBJ1-1; D unresolved. The V end lost 0 bases, the J end lost 1 base, and 7 bases lay between the germline ends. This CDR3 region has 14 residues. Germline assignment: CDR1 SGHRS and CDR2 YFSETQ. CDR3: CASSLAGKNTEAFF. The CDR3 DNA follows: TGCGCCAGCAGCTTGGCGGGGAAGAACACTGAAGCTTTCTTT. The whole variable domain, filled in from reference TRBV5-1 and TRBJ1-1, reads KAGVTQTPRYLIKTRGQQVTLSCSPISGHRSVSWYQQTPGQGLQFLFEYFSETQRNKGNFPGRFSGRQFSNSRSEMNVSTLELGDSALYLCASSLAGKNTEAFFGQGTRLTVV.

Points on this clonotype: This sequence is one base from a far larger clone and is likely a read error. The V call is TRBV1, the J call TRBJ1-3. TRBV1 is flagged as a pseudogene. The CDR3 extends over 13 amino acids. CDR3 DNA: TGCGCCAGCAGCCTAGGTGCTGGAAACACCATATATTTT. This codes for CASSLGAGNTIYF.

The rearrangement joins TRBV25-1 to TRBJ1-2; 7 bases align to TRBD1. V lost 6 bases and J lost 9; bases outside the gene matches: 10. The CDR3 sequence is 13 residues long. Germline CDR1 and CDR2: MGHDK and SYGVNS. The CDR3 DNA follows: TGTGCCAGCAGCCTAACAGGGGCGTATAGCTACACCTTC. Translating it yields CASSLTGAYSYTF.

With respect to this clonotype: It may be a read error: a sequence one base away is much more abundant. The chain links TRBV6-6 to TRBJ2-7; TRBD2 is a possible D gene (5 bases). CDR3 length: 15 amino acids. The germline CDR1 and CDR2 sequences are MNHNY and SVGAGI (reference sequence). CDR3 DNA: TGTGCCCGCAGTTTTCGAGCGGATAGCTCCTACGAGCAGTACTTC. Its protein product is CARSFRADSSYEQYF.

The table lists this clonotype with many counts. The CDR3 region is CASSESGSYNEQFF. As DNA, the CDR3 is TGCGCCAGCAGTGAGTCGGGTAGCTACAATGAGCAGTTCTTC. The chain employs TRBV10-1 and TRBJ2-1; D remains ambiguous. V gave up 0 bases and J gave up 3 bases, with 6 bases separating them. Germline V gene sequence: CDR1 WNHNN, CDR2 SYGVQD (reference sequence). CDR3 length: 14 amino acids.

The DNA of the CDR3 is TGTGCCAGCAGTTTAGGACGCGTTCAGTATGGCTACACCTTC. It is translated as CASSLGRVQYGYTF. The chain carries TRBV2 and TRBJ1-2; no reliable D call. Deletions cut 5 bases from V and 5 bases from J, with 15 bases between. CDR3 length equals 14 residues. Germline-derived CDR1 and CDR2 are SNHLY and FYNNEI.

In its sample, this clonotype was seen many times. The chain employs TRBV5-4 and TRBJ2-5; 9 nucleotides agree with TRBD2. CDR3 length: 15 residues. With 0 bases clipped from V and 2 bases from J, the junction kept 2 bases outside the gene matches. The germline V gene has CDR1 SGHNT and CDR2 YYREEE (reference sequence). CDR3 loop: CASSLGLAEQETQYF. The CDR3 DNA follows: TGTGCCAGCAGCTTGGGACTAGCGGAACAAGAGACCCAGTACTTC.

This clonotype occurred many times. V is TRBV20-1 and J is TRBJ1-1; D uncertain. Germline V gene sequence: CDR1 DFQATT, CDR2 SNEGSKA (reference sequence). CDR3 size: 11 residues. The V end was cut by 3 bases, the J end by 4 bases, with 6 bases between. In DNA, the CDR3 is TGCAGTGCTAGGAGGATCACTGAAGCTTTCTTT. It translates to CSARRITEAFF.

This clonotype was counted a few times. This chain joins TRBV7-9 and TRBJ2-7; TRBD1 agrees at 7 bases. Germline V gene sequence: CDR1 SEHNR, CDR2 FQNEAQ (reference sequence). J was trimmed by 2 bases and V by 6 bases; bases with no gene match: 7. The CDR3 has 14 residues. CDR3 loop: CASSPTGQAYEQYF. Written as DNA, the CDR3 is TGTGCCAGCAGTCCCACTGGACAGGCCTACGAGCAGTACTTC.

This clonotype has at least ten counts. V and J are TRBV20-1 and TRBJ2-5; TRBD2 matches 8 bases. CDR1 is DFQATT and CDR2 is SNEGSKA in the germline V gene (reference sequence). CDR3 length: 13 amino acids. With 3 bases clipped from V and 5 bases from J, the junction kept 5 bases outside the gene matches. The CDR3 protein is CSASGGAWETQYF. Written as DNA, the CDR3 is TGCAGTGCTAGCGGGGGGGCTTGGGAGACCCAGTACTTC.